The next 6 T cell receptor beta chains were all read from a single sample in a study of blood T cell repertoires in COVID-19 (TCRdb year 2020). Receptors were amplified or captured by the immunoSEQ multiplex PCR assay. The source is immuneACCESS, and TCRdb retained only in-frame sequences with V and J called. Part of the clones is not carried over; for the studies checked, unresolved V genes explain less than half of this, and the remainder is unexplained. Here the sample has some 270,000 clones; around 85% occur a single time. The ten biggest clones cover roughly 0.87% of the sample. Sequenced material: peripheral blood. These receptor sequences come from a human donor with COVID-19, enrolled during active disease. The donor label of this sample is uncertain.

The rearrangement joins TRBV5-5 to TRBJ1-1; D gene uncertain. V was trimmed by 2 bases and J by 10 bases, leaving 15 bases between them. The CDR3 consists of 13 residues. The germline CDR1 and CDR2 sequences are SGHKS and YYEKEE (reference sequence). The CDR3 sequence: CASSFEFLGRAFF. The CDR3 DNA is TGTGCCAGCAGCTTTGAGTTTTTGGGGAGAGCTTTCTTT.

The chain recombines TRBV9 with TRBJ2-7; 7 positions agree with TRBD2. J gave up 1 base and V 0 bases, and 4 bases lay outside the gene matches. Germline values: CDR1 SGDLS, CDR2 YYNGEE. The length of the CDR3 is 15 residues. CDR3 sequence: CASSVAGGGSYEQYF. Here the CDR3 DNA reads TGTGCCAGCAGCGTAGCTGGGGGAGGGTCCTACGAGCAGTACTTC.

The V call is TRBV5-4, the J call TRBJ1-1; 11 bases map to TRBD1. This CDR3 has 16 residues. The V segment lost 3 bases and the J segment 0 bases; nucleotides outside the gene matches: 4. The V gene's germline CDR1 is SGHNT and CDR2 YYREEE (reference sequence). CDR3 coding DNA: TGTGCCAGCAGCTCGGACAGGGGGCGCGTGAACACTGAAGCTTTCTTT. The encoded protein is CASSSDRGRVNTEAFF.

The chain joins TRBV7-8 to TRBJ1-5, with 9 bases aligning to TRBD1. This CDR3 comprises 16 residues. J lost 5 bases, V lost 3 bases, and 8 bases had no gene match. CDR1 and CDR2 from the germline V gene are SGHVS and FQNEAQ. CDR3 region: CASSFAVTGGDQPQHF. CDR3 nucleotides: TGTGCCAGCAGCTTTGCTGTGACAGGGGGAGATCAGCCCCAGCATTTT. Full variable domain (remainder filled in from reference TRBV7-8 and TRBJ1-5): GAGVSQSPRYKVAKRGQDVALRCDPISGHVSLFWYQQALGQGPEFLTYFQNEAQLDKSGLPSDRFFAERPEGSVSTLKIQRTQQEDSAVYLCASSFAVTGGDQPQHFGDGTRLSIL.

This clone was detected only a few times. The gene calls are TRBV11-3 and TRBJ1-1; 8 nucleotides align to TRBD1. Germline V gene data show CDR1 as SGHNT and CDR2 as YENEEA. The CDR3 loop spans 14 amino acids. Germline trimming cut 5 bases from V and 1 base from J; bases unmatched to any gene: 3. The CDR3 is CASSPGTGNTEAFF. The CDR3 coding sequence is TGTGCCAGCAGCCCGGGGACAGGGAACACTGAAGCTTTCTTT.

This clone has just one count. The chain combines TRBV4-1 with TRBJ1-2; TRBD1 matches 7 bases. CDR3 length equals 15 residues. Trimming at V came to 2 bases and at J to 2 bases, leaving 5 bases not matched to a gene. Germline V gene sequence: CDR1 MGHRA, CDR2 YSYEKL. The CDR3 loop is CASSQPLTGNYGYTF. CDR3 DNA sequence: TGCGCCAGCAGCCAACCTCTGACAGGGAACTATGGCTACACCTTC.